The T cell receptor (beta chain) under discussion was sequenced for a study of OX40 agonist ivuxolimab in advanced cancers. The study's findings and limits: Relative to CD4+ cells, CD8+ T cells on average had more expanded clones. The authors did not determine the antigen specificity of the expanded peripheral T cells.

Germline CDR1 MNHEY, CDR2 SVGAGI. The CDR3 is 14 amino acids. V shed 5 bases and J shed 6 bases, with 16 bases lying between them. Comment on this clone: What it recognizes is unknown.

Assay: immunoSEQ multiplex PCR; the TCRdb copy retains only in-frame clones and omits some. Of about 81,000 clones listed, 88% were seen once; the top ten hold more than 0.45%. Specimen: CD4+ or CD8+ T cells sorted from blood, collected in a trial of the OX40 agonist ivuxolimab. The rearrangement links TRBV6-5 to TRBJ1-1; D perhaps matches TRBD1 (6 bases). The sequence was obtained from an adult with an advanced solid tumor such as melanoma, head and neck, liver or kidney cancer. CDR3 protein: CASSPPLGHPEAFF. DNA of the CDR3: TGTGCCAGCAGTCCTCCTCTGGGACACCCTGAAGCTTTCTTT.